What follows are 21 T cell receptor beta chains derived from one specimen sequenced in a study of Graves' ophthalmopathy and Graves' hyperthyroidism. For repertoire sequencing, the TCR beta CDR3 regions were amplified from RNA transcripts. In the first round, RT-PCR was carried out with HTBI primers, and a multiplex PCR formed the second round. MiXCR, applied by TCRdb to the multiplex PCR reads, yields one record per CDR3 protein. The table records about 620,000 distinct CDR3 sequences, about 24% of them present only once. Sequenced material: peripheral blood. The source is a woman between 18 and 29 years old with stable Graves' hyperthyroidism. Some clones in this sample may be carry-over from other donors' samples.

The sample holds a few counts of this clonotype. This chain joins TRBV11-2 and TRBJ2-5; the D is unclear. From germline, CDR1 is SGHAT and CDR2 FQNNGV. The V end lost 1 base, the J end lost 3 bases, and 9 bases lay between the germline ends. The CDR3 is 14 residues long. The CDR3 here is CASSLAESKETQYF. Here the CDR3 DNA reads TGTGCCAGCAGCTTAGCCGAATCTAAAGAGACCCAGTACTTC. Drawing the rest from reference TRBV11-2 and TRBJ2-5, the complete variable domain is EAGVAQSPRYKIIEKRQSVAFWCNPISGHATLYWYQQILGQGPKLLIQFQNNGVVDDSQLPKDRFSAERLKGVDSTLKIQPAKLEDSAVYLCASSLAESKETQYFGPGTRLLVL.

The rearrangement links TRBV6-1 to TRBJ2-7, with D uncertain. V was clipped by 2 bases and J by 0 bases, with 11 bases between them. CDR3 length: 15 amino acids. The germline V gene encodes CDR1 MNHNS and CDR2 SASEGT. CDR3 loop: CASSEWPRSSYEQYF. The DNA of the CDR3 is TGTGCCAGCAGTGAATGGCCAAGGAGCTCCTACGAGCAGTACTTC.

This clonotype has ten or more counts. The V and J genes are TRBV19 and TRBJ2-2; D perhaps matches TRBD1 (6 bases). There are 16 residues in the CDR3. Germline lookup yields CDR1 LNHDA and CDR2 SQIVND (reference sequence). Trimming cost V 4 bases and J 0 bases, with 12 bases left between them. CDR3 in amino acids: CASSRRQDANTGELFF. CDR3 nucleotide sequence: TGTGCCAGTAGTAGGCGACAGGACGCGAACACCGGGGAGCTGTTTTTT.

The V gene is TRBV25-1, the J gene TRBJ1-5; weak D call: TRBD1 (5 bases). The CDR3 consists of 14 residues. Trimming removed 2 bases from V and 6 bases from J, with 11 bases in between. CDR1 and CDR2 from the germline V gene are MGHDK and SYGVNS. The CDR3 DNA follows: TGTGCCAGCAGTGAAAGCAGGGAAACTCAGCCCCAGCATTTT. Translation: CASSESRETQPQHF.

V is TRBV10-3 and J is TRBJ2-5; D not certain. This CDR3 region has 14 residues. Trimming removed 10 bases at V and 5 bases at J, with 20 bases between. Germline CDR1 is ENHRY and CDR2 is SYGVKD. As DNA, the CDR3 is TGTGCCACCCGAAGCTCAACGGGTGGGGAGACCCAGTACTTC. Residues: CATRSSTGGETQYF.

In this sample, this clonotype turned up many times. The CDR3 loop is CASSFLDLAGDENGELFF. The CDR3 coding sequence is TGTGCCAGCAGCTTCCTAGATTTAGCGGGAGATGAAAACGGGGAGCTGTTTTTT. The chain is built from TRBV11-2 and TRBJ2-2, with 9 positions matching TRBD2. There are 18 residues in the CDR3. V shed 3 bases, J shed 7 bases, and the junction held 15 bases outside the gene matches. The germline gives CDR1 SGHAT, CDR2 FQNNGV.

V gene TRBV6-5 combines with J gene TRBJ2-7; D unresolved. V was shortened by 2 bases and J by 7 bases, with 9 bases between the two germline ends. Germline loops: CDR1 MNHEY, CDR2 SVGAGI. The CDR3 contains 12 residues. The CDR3 bases are TGTGCCAGCAGTTACCCCGACGCGGAGCAGTACTTC. Amino acids: CASSYPDAEQYF.

This sequence joins TRBV19 and TRBJ1-3; 11 positions match TRBD1. Per germline, CDR1 LNHDA and CDR2 SQIVND (reference sequence). The J segment lost 0 bases and the V segment lost 7 bases, leaving 8 bases of the junction unmatched. CDR3 length: 17 amino acids. The CDR3 nucleotides read TGTGCCAGTACTCCCGGACAGGGGGCTCTCTCTGGAAACACCATATATTTT. It is translated as CASTPGQGALSGNTIYF.

This clonotype was seen many times. The rearrangement joins TRBV4-1 to TRBJ2-7, with a possible D match to TRBD2 (5 bases). V lost 3 bases and J 3 bases, leaving 9 bases between the germline ends. The CDR3 is 13 amino acids. Germline V lookup: CDR1 MGHRA, CDR2 YSYEKL. CDR3 protein: CASSQGSFYEQYF. Here the CDR3 DNA reads TGCGCCAGCAGCCAGGGGAGTTTCTACGAGCAGTACTTC.

The chain joins TRBV20-1 to TRBJ2-2, with D maybe TRBD2 (6 bases). This CDR3 comprises 15 residues. Germline V lookup: CDR1 DFQATT, CDR2 SNEGSKA (reference sequence). Between the trimmed V and J ends, which lost 6 bases and 4 bases, there was a span of 18 bases. The CDR3 loop reads CSAEGAGEVTGELFF. In nucleotides, the CDR3 is TGCAGTGCCGAGGGTGCCGGGGAGGTCACCGGGGAGCTGTTTTTT.

This clonotype was seen ten or more times. The V and J genes are TRBV20-1 and TRBJ1-2, with 8 bases fitting TRBD1. CDR1 is DFQATT, CDR2 SNEGSKA, per germline (reference sequence). Trimming cost V 3 bases and J 8 bases; bases outside gene matches: 20. The CDR3 loop spans 17 amino acids. The CDR3, as DNA: TGCAGTGCTAGTAGGAGAACAAGAGGACAGGGCCAGAGGGGCTACACCTTC. Translated: CSASRRTRGQGQRGYTF.

This clonotype was observed at least ten times. J is TRBJ2-7 and V is TRBV6-1; 9 nucleotides line up with TRBD1. The V and J ends lost 6 bases and 3 bases, in that order; junction bases with no gene match: 6. The CDR3 covers 14 residues. Germline lookup yields CDR1 MNHNS and CDR2 SASEGT. The CDR3 sequence is CASRDRDRVYEQYF. In DNA form, the CDR3 reads TGTGCCAGCAGAGACCGGGACAGGGTCTACGAGCAGTACTTC.

This clonotype appeared many times. The J gene is TRBJ1-1, the V gene TRBV29-1; D not resolved. The CDR3 covers 13 residues. With 8 bases removed from V and 0 bases from J, the gap between germline ends came to 13 bases. Germline lookup yields CDR1 SQVTM and CDR2 ANQGSEA. The CDR3 loop is CSFRTVLNTEAFF. The CDR3 DNA reads TGCAGCTTCAGGACGGTCTTGAACACTGAAGCTTTCTTT.

The sample holds a few counts of this clonotype. CDR3 loop: CASSPSGADQPQHF. The DNA for the CDR3 is TGTGCCAGCTCACCATCGGGCGCAGATCAGCCCCAGCATTTT. The chain employs TRBV18 and TRBJ1-5; D uncertain. Trimming took off 2 bases at V and 5 bases at J, with 10 bases between the two ends. The length of the CDR3 is 14 residues. Germline CDR1 and CDR2: KGHSH and LQKENI.

V and J are TRBV20-1 and TRBJ1-1, with a weak D call TRBD1 (6 bases). The germline CDR1 and CDR2 sequences are DFQATT and SNEGSKA (reference sequence). With 1 base removed from V and 4 bases from J, the gap between germline ends came to 13 bases. This CDR3 comprises 14 residues. The CDR3 DNA reads TGCAGTGCTAGAGGGGCAGGCAGGGGCACTGAAGCTTTCTTT. Amino acids: CSARGAGRGTEAFF.

The chain has TRBV20-1 and TRBJ2-3; 11 positions agree with TRBD2. After removal of 0 bases from V and 4 bases from J, the junction contained 6 bases not matched to a gene. Per the germline V gene, CDR1 is DFQATT and CDR2 is SNEGSKA (reference sequence). The CDR3 runs to 16 residues. As DNA, the CDR3 is TGCAGTGCTAGAGACCCACTAGCGGGAGATGCAGATACGCAGTATTTT. It encodes CSARDPLAGDADTQYF.

This clonotype was recorded many times. The genes are TRBV7-2 and TRBJ2-7; either TRBD1 or TRBD2 may supply D (5 bases each). The CDR3 runs 14 residues. Germline CDR1 and CDR2: SGHTA and FQGNSA. Trimming pared 1 base from V and 5 bases from J, leaving 12 bases between. The DNA for the CDR3 is TGTGCCAGCAGCTTAGTCGGGACGGGCAACGAGCAGTACTTC. The encoded protein is CASSLVGTGNEQYF.

The J gene is TRBJ1-3, the V gene TRBV7-8, with D perhaps TRBD1 (5 bases). V was cut by 8 bases and J by 3 bases, with 17 bases left in between. CDR1 and CDR2 from the germline V gene are SGHVS and FQNEAQ. The CDR3 has 15 amino acids. Here the CDR3 reads CASGPAGGRGNTIYF. In nucleotides, the CDR3 is TGTGCCAGCGGCCCCGCGGGGGGTCGTGGAAACACCATATATTTT.

Comment on this clonotype: The junction differs from germline at one of its ends, possibly a read error. The CDR3 region has the DNA TGTGCCATCGGTGAGAGGGGACAGGGTGGCACTGAAGCTTTCTTT. It translates to CAIGERGQGGTEAFF. The chain links TRBV10-3 to TRBJ1-1, with 9 bases aligning to TRBD1. The CDR3 has 15 amino acids. The germline gives CDR1 ENHRY, CDR2 SYGVKD.

The chain carries TRBV4-2 and TRBJ1-2; maybe TRBD1 (6 bases). The ends were cut back, 0 bases at V and 5 bases at J, with 13 bases in the middle. The germline CDR1 and CDR2 sequences are LGHNA and YNFKEQ. This CDR3 is built from 15 residues. CDR3 loop: CASSQDTGSSYGYTF. In DNA form, the CDR3 reads TGTGCCAGCAGCCAAGATACAGGGAGCTCTTATGGCTACACCTTC.

This chain connects TRBV20-1 to TRBJ1-6; D possibly corresponds to TRBD1 (5 bases). There are 15 residues in the CDR3. Germline V lookup: CDR1 DFQATT, CDR2 SNEGSKA (reference sequence). V was cut by 3 bases and J by 9 bases, with 18 bases left in between. CDR3 residues: CSARRDGEEASPLHF. CDR3 nucleotides: TGCAGTGCTAGGAGGGACGGTGAGGAGGCTTCACCCCTCCACTTT.